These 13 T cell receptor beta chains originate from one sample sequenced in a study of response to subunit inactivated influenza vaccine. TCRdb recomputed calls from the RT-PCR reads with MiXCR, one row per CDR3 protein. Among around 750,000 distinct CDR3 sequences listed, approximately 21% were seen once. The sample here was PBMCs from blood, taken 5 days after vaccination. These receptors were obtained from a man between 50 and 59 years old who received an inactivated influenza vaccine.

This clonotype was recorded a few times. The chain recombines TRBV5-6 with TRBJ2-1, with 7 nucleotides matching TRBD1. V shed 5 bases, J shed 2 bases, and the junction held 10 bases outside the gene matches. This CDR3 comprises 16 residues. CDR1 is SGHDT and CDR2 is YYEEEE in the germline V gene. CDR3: CASSYTGAKTYNEQFF. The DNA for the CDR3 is TGTGCCAGCAGTTATACAGGGGCCAAAACCTACAATGAGCAGTTCTTC.

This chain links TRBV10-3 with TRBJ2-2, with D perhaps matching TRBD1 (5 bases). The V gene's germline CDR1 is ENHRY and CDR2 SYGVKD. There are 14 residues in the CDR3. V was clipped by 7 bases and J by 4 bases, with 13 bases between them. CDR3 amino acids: CAINPTDITGELFF. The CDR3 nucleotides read TGTGCCATCAACCCGACAGATATCACCGGGGAGCTGTTTTTT.

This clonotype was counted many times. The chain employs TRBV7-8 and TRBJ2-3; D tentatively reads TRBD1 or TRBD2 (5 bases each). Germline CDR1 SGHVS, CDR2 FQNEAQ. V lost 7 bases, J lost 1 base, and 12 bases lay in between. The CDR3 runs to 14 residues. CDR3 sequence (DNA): TGTGCCAGCATGGGGGATCGGGGCACAGATACGCAGTATTTT. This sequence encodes CASMGDRGTDTQYF. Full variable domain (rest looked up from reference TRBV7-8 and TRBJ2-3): GAGVSQSPRYKVAKRGQDVALRCDPISGHVSLFWYQQALGQGPEFLTYFQNEAQLDKSGLPSDRFFAERPEGSVSTLKIQRTQQEDSAVYLCASMGDRGTDTQYFGPGTRLTVL.

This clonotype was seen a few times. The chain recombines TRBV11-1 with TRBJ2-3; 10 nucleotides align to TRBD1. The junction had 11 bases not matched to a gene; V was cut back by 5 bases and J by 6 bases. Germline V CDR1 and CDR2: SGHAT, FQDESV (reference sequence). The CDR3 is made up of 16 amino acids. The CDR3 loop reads CASSRNTGTGADTQYF. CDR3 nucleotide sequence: TGTGCCAGCAGCCGAAACACCGGGACAGGGGCTGATACGCAGTATTTT.

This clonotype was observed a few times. The CDR3 is CSADLSGRGSRYEQYF. In DNA form, the CDR3 reads TGCAGTGCCGACCTTAGCGGGAGGGGATCCAGGTACGAGCAGTACTTC. This chain joins TRBV20-1 and TRBJ2-7, with 11 bases that match TRBD2. The CDR3 length is 16 residues. In germline, CDR1 is DFQATT, CDR2 SNEGSKA (reference sequence). V shed 6 bases and J 4 bases; nucleotides not matched to a gene: 14.

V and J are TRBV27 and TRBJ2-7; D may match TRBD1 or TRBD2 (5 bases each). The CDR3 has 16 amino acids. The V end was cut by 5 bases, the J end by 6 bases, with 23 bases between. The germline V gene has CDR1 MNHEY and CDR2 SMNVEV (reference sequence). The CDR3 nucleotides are TGTGCCAGCAGTCCCTCCCGGGGCCCGAAACCCCTCGAGCAGTACTTC. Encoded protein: CASSPSRGPKPLEQYF.

Here the CDR3 DNA reads TGTGCCAGCAGCGTAGTCGGGGGGGCCGTCGATGAGCAGTTCTTC. This encodes CASSVVGGAVDEQFF. The chain recombines TRBV9 with TRBJ2-1; 8 bases align to TRBD2. Unmatched junction bases numbered 7, after V lost 0 bases and J lost 8 bases. Germline CDR1 and CDR2: SGDLS and YYNGEE. CDR3 length equals 15 residues.

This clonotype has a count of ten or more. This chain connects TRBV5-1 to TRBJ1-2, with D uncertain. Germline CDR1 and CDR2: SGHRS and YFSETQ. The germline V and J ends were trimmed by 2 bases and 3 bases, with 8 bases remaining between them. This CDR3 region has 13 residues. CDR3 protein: CASSFVGDYGYTF. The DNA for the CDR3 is TGCGCCAGCAGCTTCGTTGGGGACTATGGCTACACCTTC.

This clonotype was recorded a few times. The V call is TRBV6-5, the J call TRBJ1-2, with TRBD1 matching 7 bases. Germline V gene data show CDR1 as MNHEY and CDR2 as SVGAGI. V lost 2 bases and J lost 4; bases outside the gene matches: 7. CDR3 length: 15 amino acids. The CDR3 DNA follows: TGTGCCAGCAGTTACAACCGGGACAGCCTCTATGGCTACACCTTC. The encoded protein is CASSYNRDSLYGYTF.

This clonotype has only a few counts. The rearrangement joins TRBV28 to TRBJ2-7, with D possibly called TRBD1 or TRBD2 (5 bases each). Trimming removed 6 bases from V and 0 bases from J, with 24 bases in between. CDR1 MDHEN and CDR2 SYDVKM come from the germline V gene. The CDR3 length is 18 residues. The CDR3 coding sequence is TGTGCCAGCAGCCCAACGCCATGGGGGACCACCATCTCCTACGAGCAGTACTTC. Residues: CASSPTPWGTTISYEQYF.

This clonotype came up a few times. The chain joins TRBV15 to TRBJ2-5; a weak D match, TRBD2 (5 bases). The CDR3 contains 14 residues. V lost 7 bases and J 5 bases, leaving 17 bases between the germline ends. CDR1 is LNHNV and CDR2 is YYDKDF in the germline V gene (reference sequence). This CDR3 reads CATTRSGMVETQYF. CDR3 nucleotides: TGTGCCACCACCCGCTCGGGGATGGTCGAGACCCAGTACTTC.

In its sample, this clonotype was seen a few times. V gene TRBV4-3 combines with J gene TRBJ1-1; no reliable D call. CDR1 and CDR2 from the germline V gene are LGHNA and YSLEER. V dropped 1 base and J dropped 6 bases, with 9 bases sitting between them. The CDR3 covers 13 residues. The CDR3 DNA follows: TGCGCCAGCAGCCAAGGGGAGTGGGCTGAAGCTTTCTTT. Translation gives CASSQGEWAEAFF.

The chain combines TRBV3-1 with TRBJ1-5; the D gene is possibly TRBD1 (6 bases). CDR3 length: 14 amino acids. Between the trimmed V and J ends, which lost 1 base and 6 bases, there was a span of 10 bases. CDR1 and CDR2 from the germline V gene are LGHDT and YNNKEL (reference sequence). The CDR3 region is CASSQAGEGQPQHF. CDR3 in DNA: TGTGCCAGCAGCCAAGCAGGGGAGGGTCAGCCCCAGCATTTT. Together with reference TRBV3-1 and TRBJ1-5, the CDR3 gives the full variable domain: DTAVSQTPKYLVTQMGNDKSIKCEQNLGHDTMYWYKQDSKKFLKIMFSYNNKELIINETVPNRFSPKSPDKAHLNLHINSLELGDSAVYFCASSQAGEGQPQHFGDGTRLSIL.